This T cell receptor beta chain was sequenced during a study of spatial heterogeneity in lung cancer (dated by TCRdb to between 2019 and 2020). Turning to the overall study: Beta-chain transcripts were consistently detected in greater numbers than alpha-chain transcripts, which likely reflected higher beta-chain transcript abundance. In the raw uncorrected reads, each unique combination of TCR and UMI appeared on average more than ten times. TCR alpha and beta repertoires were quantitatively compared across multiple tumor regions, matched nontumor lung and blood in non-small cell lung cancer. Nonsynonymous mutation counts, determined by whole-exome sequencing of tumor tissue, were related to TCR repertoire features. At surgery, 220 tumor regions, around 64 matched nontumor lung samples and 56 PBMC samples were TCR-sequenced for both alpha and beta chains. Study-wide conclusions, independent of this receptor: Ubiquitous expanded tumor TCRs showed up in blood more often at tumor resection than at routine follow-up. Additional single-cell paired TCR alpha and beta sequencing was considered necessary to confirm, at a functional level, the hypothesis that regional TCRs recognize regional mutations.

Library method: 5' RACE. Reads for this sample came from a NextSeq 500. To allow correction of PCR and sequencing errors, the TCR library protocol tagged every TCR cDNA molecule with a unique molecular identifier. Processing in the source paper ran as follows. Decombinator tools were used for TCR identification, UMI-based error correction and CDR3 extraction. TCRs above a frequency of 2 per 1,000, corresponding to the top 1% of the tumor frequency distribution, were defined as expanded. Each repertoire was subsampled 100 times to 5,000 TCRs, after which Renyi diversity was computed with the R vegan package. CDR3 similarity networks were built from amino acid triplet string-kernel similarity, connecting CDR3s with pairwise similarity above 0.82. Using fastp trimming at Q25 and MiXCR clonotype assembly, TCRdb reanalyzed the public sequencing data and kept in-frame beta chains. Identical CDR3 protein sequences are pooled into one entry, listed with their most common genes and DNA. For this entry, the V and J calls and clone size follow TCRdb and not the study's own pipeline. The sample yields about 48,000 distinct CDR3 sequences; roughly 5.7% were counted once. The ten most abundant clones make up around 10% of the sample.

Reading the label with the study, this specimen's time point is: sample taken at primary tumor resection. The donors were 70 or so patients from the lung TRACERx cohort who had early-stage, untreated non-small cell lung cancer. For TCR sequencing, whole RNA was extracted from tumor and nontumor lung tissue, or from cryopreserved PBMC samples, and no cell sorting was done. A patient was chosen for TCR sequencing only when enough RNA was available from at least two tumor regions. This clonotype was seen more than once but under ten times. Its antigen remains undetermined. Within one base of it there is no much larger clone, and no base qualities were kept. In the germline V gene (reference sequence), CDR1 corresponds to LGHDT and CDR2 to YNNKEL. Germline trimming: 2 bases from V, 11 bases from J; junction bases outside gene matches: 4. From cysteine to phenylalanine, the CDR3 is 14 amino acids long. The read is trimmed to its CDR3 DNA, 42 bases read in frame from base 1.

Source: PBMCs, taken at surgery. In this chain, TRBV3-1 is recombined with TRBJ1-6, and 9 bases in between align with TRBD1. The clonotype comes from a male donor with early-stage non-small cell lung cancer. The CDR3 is CASSQPGTGTPLHF. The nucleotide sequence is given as TGTGCCAGCAGCCAACCCGGGACAGGGACACCCCTCCACTTT.